This is a list of T cell receptor beta chains from one sample in a study of blood T cell repertoires in COVID-19. The repertoire was sequenced with immunoSEQ multiplex PCR; TCRdb's copy has only in-frame clones and lacks some. The table has 160,000 or so clones, over 85% seen once. Sequenced: peripheral blood. The receptors shown here come from a man aged 55-75 years with active or convalescent COVID-19. CDR3s include the opening cysteine and the closing phenylalanine or tryptophan. The order of the fields is D gene, clone size, V gene, CDR3 length, CDR3 protein. D genes are given only for firm matches. Size is omitted from some rows. Given values are once, few, many or a class for expanded clones.

d_call: TRBD1; clone_size: NA; v_call: TRBV9; cdr3_length: 14; cdr3_aa: CASSPQGADGELFF
d_call: NA; clone_size: NA; v_call: TRBV7-9; cdr3_length: 12; cdr3_aa: CASGQGNSPLHF
d_call: NA; clone_size: NA; v_call: TRBV15; cdr3_length: 15; cdr3_aa: CATSLGRSSTYEQYF
d_call: NA; clone_size: NA; v_call: TRBV10-3; cdr3_length: 14; cdr3_aa: CAISNTGIGETQYF
d_call: NA; clone_size: NA; v_call: TRBV6-5; cdr3_length: 14; cdr3_aa: CASRHGSVAGELFF
d_call: TRBD1; clone_size: NA; v_call: TRBV7-6; cdr3_length: 15; cdr3_aa: CASSLEVTGAIGYTF
d_call: NA; clone_size: NA; v_call: TRBV6-5; cdr3_length: 15; cdr3_aa: CASSSSEAVPGELFF
d_call: TRBD1; clone_size: NA; v_call: TRBV25-1; cdr3_length: 15; cdr3_aa: CASSELGQGNSPLHF
d_call: NA; clone_size: NA; v_call: TRBV14; cdr3_length: 16; cdr3_aa: CASSQLATHRGDEQYF
d_call: NA; clone_size: NA; v_call: TRBV11-2; cdr3_length: 14; cdr3_aa: CASRLGPSTDTQYF
d_call: NA; clone_size: NA; v_call: TRBV11-2; cdr3_length: 14; cdr3_aa: CASSLDWRGYEQYF
d_call: TRBD2; clone_size: NA; v_call: TRBV6-1; cdr3_length: 16; cdr3_aa: CASSAIAGGSTDTQYF
d_call: NA; clone_size: NA; v_call: TRBV7-9; cdr3_length: 14; cdr3_aa: CASSLWQGNTEAFF
d_call: TRBD2; clone_size: once; v_call: TRBV27; cdr3_length: 16; cdr3_aa: CASSLPGGVRSGELFF
d_call: NA; clone_size: NA; v_call: TRBV11-2; cdr3_length: 12; cdr3_aa: CASSLARAEQFF
d_call: NA; clone_size: NA; v_call: TRBV18; cdr3_length: 13; cdr3_aa: CASSPPYSYEQYF
d_call: TRBD1; clone_size: NA; v_call: TRBV27; cdr3_length: 14; cdr3_aa: CASRLGQGNQPQHF
d_call: NA; clone_size: NA; v_call: TRBV5-1; cdr3_length: 13; cdr3_aa: CASSFTTESPLHF
d_call: TRBD1; clone_size: NA; v_call: TRBV27; cdr3_length: 15; cdr3_aa: CASSRPTGRNSPLHF
d_call: TRBD1; clone_size: few; v_call: TRBV3-1/TRBV3-2; cdr3_length: 14; cdr3_aa: CASSQDRGYGKLFF
d_call: TRBD2; clone_size: NA; v_call: TRBV4-2; cdr3_length: 18; cdr3_aa: CASSQDNPLAGTSYEQYF
d_call: NA; clone_size: NA; v_call: TRBV5-1; cdr3_length: 15; cdr3_aa: CASSPPGGLDTEAFF
d_call: TRBD2; clone_size: NA; v_call: TRBV10-2; cdr3_length: 16; cdr3_aa: CASTQTSGGPQETQYF
d_call: TRBD2; clone_size: NA; v_call: TRBV27; cdr3_length: 15; cdr3_aa: CASSRLAGGSYEQYF
d_call: NA; clone_size: NA; v_call: TRBV15; cdr3_length: 14; cdr3_aa: CATSSPGDYYGYTF
d_call: NA; clone_size: NA; v_call: TRBV10-1; cdr3_length: 13; cdr3_aa: CASSEQIQETQYF
d_call: NA; clone_size: NA; v_call: TRBV6-5; cdr3_length: 14; cdr3_aa: CASSLGLTNTEAFF
d_call: NA; clone_size: once; v_call: TRBV5-5; cdr3_length: 15; cdr3_aa: CASSPQGANTGELFF
d_call: NA; clone_size: NA; v_call: TRBV21-1; cdr3_length: 15; cdr3_aa: CASSKGPSEEDGYTF
d_call: NA; clone_size: NA; v_call: TRBV4-1; cdr3_length: 14; cdr3_aa: CASSQEGERSPLHF
d_call: TRBD1; clone_size: NA; v_call: TRBV7-8; cdr3_length: 16; cdr3_aa: CASSRPRQGSYNEQFF
d_call: TRBD1; clone_size: NA; v_call: TRBV6-5; cdr3_length: 14; cdr3_aa: CASHGQGSRNEQFF
d_call: NA; clone_size: NA; v_call: TRBV10-1; cdr3_length: 15; cdr3_aa: CASSESSADAYEQYF
d_call: TRBD2; clone_size: NA; v_call: TRBV27; cdr3_length: 14; cdr3_aa: CASSHGGATVEQYF
d_call: NA; clone_size: few; v_call: TRBV9; cdr3_length: 18; cdr3_aa: CASSVGSTLDRSNTEAFF
d_call: TRBD2; clone_size: NA; v_call: TRBV11-3; cdr3_length: 14; cdr3_aa: CASSLAGGIGEQFF
d_call: NA; clone_size: NA; v_call: TRBV11-3; cdr3_length: 17; cdr3_aa: CASSPTRTAGTNTEAFF
d_call: NA; clone_size: NA; v_call: TRBV30; cdr3_length: 20; cdr3_aa: CAWTTGRGQIHSVMNTEAFF
d_call: NA; clone_size: once; v_call: TRBV5-1; cdr3_length: 15; cdr3_aa: CASRLSIGVFEKLFF
d_call: TRBD1; clone_size: NA; v_call: TRBV5-5; cdr3_length: 15; cdr3_aa: CASSSGTGGNYGYTF
d_call: NA; clone_size: NA; v_call: TRBV19; cdr3_length: 15; cdr3_aa: CASSMGQGGSYEQYF
d_call: TRBD1; clone_size: NA; v_call: TRBV19; cdr3_length: 19; cdr3_aa: CASSSLPGQGRGGNTEAFF
d_call: TRBD2; clone_size: NA; v_call: TRBV7-6; cdr3_length: 15; cdr3_aa: CASSSTSGRAGEQYF
d_call: NA; clone_size: NA; v_call: TRBV5-1; cdr3_length: 13; cdr3_aa: CASSGTGGYGYTF